The entry below gives a single T cell receptor (beta chain) sequence along with its context. No antigen is known for it. Individuals who donated were healthy Caucasians from Russia aged roughly 6 to 95. Total RNA was isolated from each sample in quantities of at least 5 micrograms. The CDR3 spans 13 residues. CDR1 and CDR2 from the germline V gene are SNHLY and FYNNEI. V lost 8 bases to trimming and J lost 4 bases, with 12 bases between them. The sample belongs to a study of blood T cells in healthy people across ages. Study details: Capturing about one barcoded beta molecule per two T cells was achieved by template switching. Study results and limitations: Age advanced and TCR beta diversity per million T cells fell, roughly linearly.

The use of a sample-barcoded 5' primer and a J-beta primer mix characterized a second PCR of about 6 to 11 cycles. MiXCR, applied by TCRdb to the 5' RACE reads, yields one record per CDR3 protein. The repertoire has about 730,000 distinct CDR3 sequences, 35% to 45% of them found once; the top ten carry approximately 22%. This clonotype was obtained from a woman aged 55-69 years in good health. Sequencing used blood. The chain uses TRBV2 and TRBJ1-5; D remains unclear. In DNA form, the CDR3 reads TGTGCCAGCGTGGCGGCAGAAAATCAGCCCCAGCATTTT. Its translation is CASVAAENQPQHF.